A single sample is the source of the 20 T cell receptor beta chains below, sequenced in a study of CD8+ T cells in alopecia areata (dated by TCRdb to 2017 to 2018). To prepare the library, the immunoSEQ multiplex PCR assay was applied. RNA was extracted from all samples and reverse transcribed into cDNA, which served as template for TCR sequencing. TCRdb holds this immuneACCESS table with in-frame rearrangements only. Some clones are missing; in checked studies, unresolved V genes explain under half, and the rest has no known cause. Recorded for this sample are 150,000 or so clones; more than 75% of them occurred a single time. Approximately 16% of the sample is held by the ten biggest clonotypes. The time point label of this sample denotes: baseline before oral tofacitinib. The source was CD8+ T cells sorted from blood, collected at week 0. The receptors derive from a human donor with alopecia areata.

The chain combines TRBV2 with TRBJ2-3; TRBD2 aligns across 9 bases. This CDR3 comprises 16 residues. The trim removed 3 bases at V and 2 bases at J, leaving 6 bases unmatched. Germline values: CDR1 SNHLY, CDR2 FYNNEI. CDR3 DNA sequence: TGTGCCAGCAGTGAGAGGCGGGGGGGCAACACAGATACGCAGTATTTT. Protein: CASSERRGGNTDTQYF.

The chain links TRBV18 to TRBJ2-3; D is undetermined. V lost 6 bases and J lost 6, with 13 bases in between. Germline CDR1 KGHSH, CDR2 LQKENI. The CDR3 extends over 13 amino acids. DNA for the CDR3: TGTGCCAGCTCGGGAATCGTGGGGGATACGCAGTATTTT. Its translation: CASSGIVGDTQYF.

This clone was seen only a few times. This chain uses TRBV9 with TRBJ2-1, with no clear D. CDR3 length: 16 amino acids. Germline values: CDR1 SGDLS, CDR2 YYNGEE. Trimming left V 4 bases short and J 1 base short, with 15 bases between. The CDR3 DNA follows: TGTGCCAGCAGCCCCTCACCTAAACTGTCCTACAATGAGCAGTTCTTC. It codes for CASSPSPKLSYNEQFF.

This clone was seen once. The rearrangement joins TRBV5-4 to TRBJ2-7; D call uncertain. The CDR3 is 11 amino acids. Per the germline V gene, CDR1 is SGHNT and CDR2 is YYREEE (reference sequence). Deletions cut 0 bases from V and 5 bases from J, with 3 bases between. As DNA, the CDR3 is TGTGCCAGCAGCTTGGATAACGAGCAGTACTTC. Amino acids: CASSLDNEQYF.

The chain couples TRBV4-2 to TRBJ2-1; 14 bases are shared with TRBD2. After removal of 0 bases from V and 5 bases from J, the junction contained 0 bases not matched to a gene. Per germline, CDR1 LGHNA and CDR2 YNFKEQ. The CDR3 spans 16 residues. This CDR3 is CASSQEGLAGDNEQFF. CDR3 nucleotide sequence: TGTGCCAGCAGCCAAGAGGGACTAGCGGGAGACAATGAGCAGTTCTTC.

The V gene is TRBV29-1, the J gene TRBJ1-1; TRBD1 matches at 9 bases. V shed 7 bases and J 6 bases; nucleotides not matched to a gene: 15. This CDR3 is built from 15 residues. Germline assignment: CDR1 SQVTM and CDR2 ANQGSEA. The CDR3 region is CSAGQGQEYGAEAFF. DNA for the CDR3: TGCAGCGCTGGACAGGGGCAGGAGTATGGGGCTGAAGCTTTCTTT.

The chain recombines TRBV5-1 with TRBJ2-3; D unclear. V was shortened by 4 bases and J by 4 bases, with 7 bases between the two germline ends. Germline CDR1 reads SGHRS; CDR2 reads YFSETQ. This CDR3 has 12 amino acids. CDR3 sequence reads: CASSQRPDTQYF. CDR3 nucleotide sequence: TGCGCCAGCAGCCAGAGGCCAGATACGCAGTATTTT. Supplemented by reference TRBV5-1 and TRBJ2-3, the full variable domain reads KAGVTQTPRYLIKTRGQQVTLSCSPISGHRSVSWYQQTPGQGLQFLFEYFSETQRNKGNFPGRFSGRQFSNSRSEMNVSTLELGDSALYLCASSQRPDTQYFGPGTRLTVL.

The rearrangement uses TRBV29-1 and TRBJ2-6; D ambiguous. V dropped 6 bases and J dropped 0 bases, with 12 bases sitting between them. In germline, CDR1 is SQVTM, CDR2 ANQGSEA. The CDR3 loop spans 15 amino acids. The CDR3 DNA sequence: TGCAGCGTCATGGACGGTCGCTCTGGGGCCAACGTCCTGACTTTC. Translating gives CSVMDGRSGANVLTF.

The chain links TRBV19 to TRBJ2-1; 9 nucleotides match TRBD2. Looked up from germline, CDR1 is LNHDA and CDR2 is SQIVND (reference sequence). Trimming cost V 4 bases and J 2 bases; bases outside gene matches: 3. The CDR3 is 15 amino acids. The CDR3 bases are TGTGCCAGTAGTACCTCTAGCGGGACCTACAATGAGCAGTTCTTC. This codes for CASSTSSGTYNEQFF. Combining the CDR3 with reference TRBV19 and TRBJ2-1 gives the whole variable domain DGGITQSPKYLFRKEGQNVTLSCEQNLNHDAMYWYRQDPGQGLRLIYYSQIVNDFQKGDIAEGYSVSREKKESFPLTVTSAQKNPTAFYLCASSTSSGTYNEQFFGPGTRLTVL.

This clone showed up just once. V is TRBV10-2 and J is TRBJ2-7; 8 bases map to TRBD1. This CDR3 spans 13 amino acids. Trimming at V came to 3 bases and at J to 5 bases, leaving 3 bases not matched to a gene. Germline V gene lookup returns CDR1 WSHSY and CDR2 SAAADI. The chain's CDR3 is CASSDGRGHEQYF. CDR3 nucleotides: TGCGCCAGCAGTGACGGCAGGGGGCACGAGCAGTACTTC.

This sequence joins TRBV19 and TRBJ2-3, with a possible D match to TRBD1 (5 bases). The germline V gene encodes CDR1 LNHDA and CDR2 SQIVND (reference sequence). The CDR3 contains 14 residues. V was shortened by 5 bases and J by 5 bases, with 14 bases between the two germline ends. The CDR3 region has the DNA TGTGCCAGTAGTTCTGGCAGGGCGAGAGATACGCAGTATTTT. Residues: CASSSGRARDTQYF.

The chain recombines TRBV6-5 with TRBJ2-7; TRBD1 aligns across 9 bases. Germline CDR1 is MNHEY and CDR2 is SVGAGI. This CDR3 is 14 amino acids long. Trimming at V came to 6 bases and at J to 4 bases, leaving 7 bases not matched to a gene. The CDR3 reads CASRDRDREYEQYF. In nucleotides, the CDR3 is TGTGCCAGCAGAGACCGGGACAGGGAGTACGAGCAGTACTTC.

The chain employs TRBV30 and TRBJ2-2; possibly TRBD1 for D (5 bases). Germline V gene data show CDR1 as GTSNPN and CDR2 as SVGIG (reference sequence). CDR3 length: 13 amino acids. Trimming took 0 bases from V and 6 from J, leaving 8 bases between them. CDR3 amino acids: CAWSVLGPGELFF. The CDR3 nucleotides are TGTGCCTGGAGTGTACTGGGGCCCGGGGAGCTGTTTTTT.

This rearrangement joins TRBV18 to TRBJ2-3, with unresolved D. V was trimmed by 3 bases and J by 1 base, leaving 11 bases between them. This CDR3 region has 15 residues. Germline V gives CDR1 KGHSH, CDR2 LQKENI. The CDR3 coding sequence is TGTGCCAGCTCACCGGGAAGGGCCCGCACAGATACGCAGTATTTT. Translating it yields CASSPGRARTDTQYF. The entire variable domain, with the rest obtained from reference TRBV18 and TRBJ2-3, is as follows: NAGVMQNPRHLVRRRGQEARLRCSPMKGHSHVYWYRQLPEEGLKFMVYLQKENIIDESGMPKERFSAEFPKEGPSILRIQQVVRGDSAAYFCASSPGRARTDTQYFGPGTRLTVL.

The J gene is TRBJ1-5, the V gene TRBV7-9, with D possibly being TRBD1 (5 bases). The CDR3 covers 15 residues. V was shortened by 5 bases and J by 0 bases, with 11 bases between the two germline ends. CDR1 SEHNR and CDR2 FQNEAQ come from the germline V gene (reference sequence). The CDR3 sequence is CASSLDDSSNQPQHF. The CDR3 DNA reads TGTGCCAGCAGCCTTGACGACAGTAGCAATCAGCCCCAGCATTTT. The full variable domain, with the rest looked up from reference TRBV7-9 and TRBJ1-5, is DTGVSQNPRHKITKRGQNVTFRCDPISEHNRLYWYRQTLGQGPEFLTYFQNEAQLEKSRLLSDRFSAERPKGSFSTLEIQRTEQGDSAMYLCASSLDDSSNQPQHFGDGTRLSIL.

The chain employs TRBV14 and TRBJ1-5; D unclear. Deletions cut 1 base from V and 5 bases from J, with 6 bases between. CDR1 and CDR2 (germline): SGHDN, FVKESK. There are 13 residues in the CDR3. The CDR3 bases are TGTGCCAGCAGCCAAGGGTGGGATCAGCCCCAGCATTTT. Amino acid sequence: CASSQGWDQPQHF.

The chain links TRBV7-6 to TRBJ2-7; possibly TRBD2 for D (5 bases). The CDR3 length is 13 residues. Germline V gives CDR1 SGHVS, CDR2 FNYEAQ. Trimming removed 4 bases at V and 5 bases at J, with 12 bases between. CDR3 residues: CASSSSPGDEQYF. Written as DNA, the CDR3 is TGTGCCAGCAGCTCTAGCCCGGGCGACGAGCAGTACTTC.

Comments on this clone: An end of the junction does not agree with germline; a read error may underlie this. CDR3 amino acids: CASSLAVSPDTQYF. CDR3 DNA: TGTGCTAGCAGCTTAGCGGTTTCGCCAGATACGCAGTATTTT. The chain joins TRBV7-7 to TRBJ2-3; the D gene is possibly TRBD2 (6 bases). The CDR3 runs 14 residues. The germline V gene encodes CDR1 SSHAT and CDR2 FNYEAQ (reference sequence).

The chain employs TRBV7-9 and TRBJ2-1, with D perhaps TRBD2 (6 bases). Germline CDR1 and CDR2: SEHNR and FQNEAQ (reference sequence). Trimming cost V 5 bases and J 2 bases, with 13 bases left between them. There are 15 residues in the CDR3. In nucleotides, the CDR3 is TGTGCCAGCAGCCCGAGGGTAGCGGCCTACAATGAGCAGTTCTTC. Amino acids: CASSPRVAAYNEQFF. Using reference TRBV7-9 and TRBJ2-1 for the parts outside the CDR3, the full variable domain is DTGVSQNPRHKITKRGQNVTFRCDPISEHNRLYWYRQTLGQGPEFLTYFQNEAQLEKSRLLSDRFSAERPKGSFSTLEIQRTEQGDSAMYLCASSPRVAAYNEQFFGPGTRLTVL.

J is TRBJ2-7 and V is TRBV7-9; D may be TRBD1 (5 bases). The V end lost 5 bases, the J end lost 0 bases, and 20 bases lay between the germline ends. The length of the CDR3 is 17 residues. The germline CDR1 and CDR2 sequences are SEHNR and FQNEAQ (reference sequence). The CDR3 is CASSGTNQGANSYEQYF. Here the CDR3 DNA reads TGTGCCAGCAGCGGAACAAACCAAGGGGCAAACTCCTACGAGCAGTACTTC.